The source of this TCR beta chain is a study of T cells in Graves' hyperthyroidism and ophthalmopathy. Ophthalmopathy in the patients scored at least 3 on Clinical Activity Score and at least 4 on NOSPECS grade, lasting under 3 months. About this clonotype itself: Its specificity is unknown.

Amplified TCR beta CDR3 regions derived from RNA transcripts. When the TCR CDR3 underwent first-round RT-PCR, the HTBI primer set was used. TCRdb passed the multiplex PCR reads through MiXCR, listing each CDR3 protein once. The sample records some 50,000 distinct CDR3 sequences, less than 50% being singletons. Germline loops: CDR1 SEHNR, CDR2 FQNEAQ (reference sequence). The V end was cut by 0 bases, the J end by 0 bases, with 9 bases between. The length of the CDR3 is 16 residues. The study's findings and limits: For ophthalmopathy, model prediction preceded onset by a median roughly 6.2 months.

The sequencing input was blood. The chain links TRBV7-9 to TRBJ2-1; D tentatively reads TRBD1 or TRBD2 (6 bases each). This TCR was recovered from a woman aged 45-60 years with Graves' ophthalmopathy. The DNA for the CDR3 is TGTGCCAGCAGCTTAGCAGGGGGACTCTCCTACAATGAGCAGTTCTTC. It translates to CASSLAGGLSYNEQFF.